This entry features one T cell receptor beta chain sequence. This record comes from a study of CD8+CD57+ T cells in acquired aplastic anemia. This CDR3 spans 15 amino acids. The V gene lost 0 bases and the J gene lost 14 bases, with 17 bases spanning the gap. Germline V CDR1 and CDR2: SGHTA, FQGNSA. The TCR beta profiling, which covered VDJ combination and CDR3 sequence, was carried out using genomic DNA as the template. TCRdb ran MiXCR on the reads and lists one entry per CDR3 protein. Of about 170,000 distinct CDR3 sequences detected, roughly 48% appear once; the ten largest clones hold 0.85% to 1.2%. It was patients with CD8+CD57+ cell expansion by flow cytometry who were chosen for sequencing. Blood came from patients not yet given any therapy.

The chain carries TRBV7-2 and TRBJ1-6; tentatively, D is TRBD1 (5 bases). The sample consisted of sorted CD4+, CD8+, or CD8+CD57+ T cells (not recorded which) from PBMCs. The sequence was obtained from a human donor with aplastic anemia. This CDR3 reads CASSLARQGAVTLHF. Here the CDR3 DNA reads TGTGCCAGCAGCTTAGCAAGGCAGGGCGCGGTCACCCTCCACTTT. Variable domain in full (rest from reference TRBV7-2 and TRBJ1-6): GAGVSQSPSNKVTEKGKDVELRCDPISGHTALYWYRQSLGQGLEFLIYFQGNSAPDKSGLPSDRFSAERTGGSVSTLTIQRTQQEDSAVYLCASSLARQGAVTLHFGNGTRLTVT.